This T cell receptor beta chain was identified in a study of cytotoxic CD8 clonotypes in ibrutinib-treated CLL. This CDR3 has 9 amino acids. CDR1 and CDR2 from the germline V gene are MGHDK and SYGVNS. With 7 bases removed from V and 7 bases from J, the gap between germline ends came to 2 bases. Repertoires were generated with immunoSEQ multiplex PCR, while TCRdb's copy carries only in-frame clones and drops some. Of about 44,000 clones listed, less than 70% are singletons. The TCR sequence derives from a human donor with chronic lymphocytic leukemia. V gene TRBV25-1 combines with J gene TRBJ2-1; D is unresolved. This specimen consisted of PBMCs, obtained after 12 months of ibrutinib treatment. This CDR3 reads CASTNEQFF. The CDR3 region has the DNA TGTGCCAGCACGAATGAGCAGTTCTTC.